The subject of this entry is one TCR beta chain. Allocation to cohorts depended on clinical history reported by the participants. During the 2 weeks before they entered the study, exposed participants had met someone with a PCR-confirmed or clinician-diagnosed COVID-19 case. The source of the sample is a study of blood T cell repertoires in COVID-19. Clones were read by immunoSEQ multiplex PCR, and TCRdb kept only the in-frame ones, dropping some. The sample yields about 220,000 clones, nearly 90% seen once. This CDR3 region has 15 residues. Germline V gives CDR1 SQVTM, CDR2 ANQGSEA. Trimming pared 5 bases from V and 6 bases from J, leaving 21 bases between.

The chain joins TRBV29-1 to TRBJ2-3, with D tentatively TRBD2 (8 bases). Sequenced: PBMCs or T cells enriched from blood (not recorded which). The TCR sequence derives from a man aged 25-45 years who had been exposed to COVID-19. The CDR3 bases are TGCAGCGTTTCGGGGGGGGTGGGACAGCTTGATACGCAGTATTTT. The encoded protein is CSVSGGVGQLDTQYF.